These 10 T cell receptor beta chains came from one sample sequenced in a study of CD8+ T cells in alopecia areata. Treatment: oral pan-JAK inhibitor, 5-10 mg twice daily. Isolated RNA was reverse transcribed into cDNA used as the sequencing template. The data were produced by immunoSEQ multiplex PCR, yet TCRdb's version contains in-frame clones alone and is incomplete. The table has more than 200,000 clones, roughly 40% seen once. Specimen: CD4+ T cells sorted from blood, collected around week 36, from a patient treated with tofacitinib. Receptors originate from a human donor with alopecia areata.

For the CDR3, the DNA is TGCGCCAGCAGCTCGGGGTCCGGGACCTTCCGCGAGCAGTACTTC. It is translated as CASSSGSGTFREQYF. The genes are TRBV5-1 and TRBJ2-7; D possibly matches TRBD1 or TRBD2 (5 bases each). This CDR3 has 15 amino acids. Per germline, CDR1 SGHRS and CDR2 YFSETQ. V was cut by 3 bases and J by 6 bases, with 19 bases left in between.

The chain combines TRBV6-5 with TRBJ2-3; 11 bases map to TRBD2. The germline CDR1 and CDR2 sequences are MNHEY and SVGAGI. The CDR3 runs to 15 residues. J lost 4 bases, V lost 6 bases, and 6 bases had no gene match. CDR3 loop: CASRRTSGSADTQYF. The CDR3 DNA reads TGTGCCAGCAGGCGTACTAGCGGGAGCGCAGATACGCAGTATTTT.

This clone has just a few counts. One end of the junction is discordant with germline, which a read error may explain. The chain links TRBV5-1 to TRBJ2-7; D tentatively reads TRBD1 or TRBD2 (5 bases each). Germline CDR1 is SGHRS and CDR2 is YFSETQ. The CDR3 loop spans 13 amino acids. The CDR3 DNA reads TGCGTCAGCCGGGGCATGGGGTCCTACGAGCAGTACTTC. Translating it yields CVSRGMGSYEQYF. Filled out from reference TRBV5-1 and TRBJ2-7, the complete variable domain reads KAGVTQTPRYLIKTRGQQVTLSCSPISGHRSVSWYQQTPGQGLQFLFEYFSETQRNKGNFPGRFSGRQFSNSRSEMNVSTLELGDSALYLCVSRGMGSYEQYFGPGTRLTVT.

This sequence joins TRBV27 and TRBJ2-3, with D perhaps matching TRBD2 (6 bases). Trimming pared 8 bases from V and 9 bases from J, leaving 12 bases between. The CDR3 length is 11 residues. The germline V gene has CDR1 MNHEY and CDR2 SMNVEV (reference sequence). CDR3 sequence (DNA): TGTGCCAGCCGGCGGGGTAAGACGCAGTATTTT. Its protein product is CASRRGKTQYF.

The rearrangement links TRBV10-3 to TRBJ1-2; possibly TRBD1 for D (6 bases). Trimming pared 6 bases from V and 2 bases from J, leaving 19 bases between. The CDR3 contains 16 residues. The germline gives CDR1 ENHRY, CDR2 SYGVKD. CDR3 loop: CAISEPQGKGNYGYTF. CDR3 bases: TGTGCCATCAGCGAACCACAGGGAAAGGGGAACTATGGCTACACCTTC.

This clone was seen a few times. This chain connects TRBV30 to TRBJ2-4; perhaps TRBD2 as D (6 bases). CDR1 and CDR2 (germline): GTSNPN, SVGIG (reference sequence). Trimming pared 5 bases from V and 6 bases from J, leaving 14 bases between. This CDR3 is built from 13 residues. As DNA, the CDR3 is TGTGCCTGGGTAGCGGACCCGGGAAACATTCAGTACTTC. It encodes CAWVADPGNIQYF.

The rearrangement links TRBV5-1 to TRBJ2-2; possibly TRBD1 for D (5 bases). Trimming shortened V by 0 bases and J by 6 bases, and 6 bases separated the two germline ends. This CDR3 has 13 residues. Germline assignment: CDR1 SGHRS and CDR2 YFSETQ. The DNA of the CDR3 is TGCGCCAGCAGCTTGGAAGGGGCCGGGGAGCTGTTTTTT. As protein: CASSLEGAGELFF.

This clone was counted between two and nine times. The chain combines TRBV30 with TRBJ1-2; D not certain. CDR3 length: 15 residues. CDR1 and CDR2 (germline): GTSNPN, SVGIG (reference sequence). V lost 4 bases to trimming and J lost 2 bases, with 17 bases between them. CDR3: CAWTLSGERNYGYTF. The CDR3 bases are TGTGCCTGGACCCTGTCGGGAGAAAGGAACTATGGCTACACCTTC.

This rearrangement joins TRBV9 to TRBJ2-5; 7 bases fit TRBD1. Per germline, CDR1 SGDLS and CDR2 YYNGEE. Trimming at V came to 2 bases and at J to 4 bases, leaving 5 bases not matched to a gene. This CDR3 is 14 amino acids long. The DNA for the CDR3 is TGTGCCAGCAGCGTGGAAGGGGGCCTAGAGACCCAGTACTTC. It specifies CASSVEGGLETQYF.

In this sample, this clone turned up many times. The chain joins TRBV28 to TRBJ2-3; D might be TRBD2 (6 bases). Germline CDR1 is MDHEN and CDR2 is SYDVKM. Trimming cost V 6 bases and J 5 bases, with 18 bases left between them. This CDR3 region has 15 residues. The DNA for the CDR3 is TGTGCCAGCAGCCTCCCGGGACTCGGGGGAGATACGCAGTATTTT. It encodes CASSLPGLGGDTQYF. The entire variable domain, with the rest obtained from reference TRBV28 and TRBJ2-3, is as follows: DVKVTQSSRYLVKRTGEKVFLECVQDMDHENMFWYRQDPGLGLRLIYFSYDVKMKEKGDIPEGYSVSREKKERFSLILESASTNQTSMYLCASSLPGLGGDTQYFGPGTRLTVL.